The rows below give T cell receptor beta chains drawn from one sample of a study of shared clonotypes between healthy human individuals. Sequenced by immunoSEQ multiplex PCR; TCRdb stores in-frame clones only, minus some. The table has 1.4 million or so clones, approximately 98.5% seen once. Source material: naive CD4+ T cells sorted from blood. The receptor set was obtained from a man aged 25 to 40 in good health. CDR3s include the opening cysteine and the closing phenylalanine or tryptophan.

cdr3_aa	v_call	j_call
CASSLGGGNQPQHF	TRBV5-5	TRBJ1-5
CASSSDRFTYEQYF	TRBV7-9	TRBJ2-7
CASSPLAGGRGAFF	TRBV7-9	TRBJ1-1
CASSLPNSGRANEQYF	TRBV28	TRBJ2-7
CASSALAAGSYNEQFF	TRBV9	TRBJ2-1
CASAKALTSLGVTQYF	TRBV2	TRBJ2-5
CASLPWGNTEAFF	TRBV5-8	TRBJ1-1
CASSPKGVGPDTQYF	TRBV19	TRBJ2-3
CASSVAGGRQDTQYF	TRBV9	TRBJ2-3
CASSPGQGVGYTF	TRBV5-5	TRBJ1-2
CASSLEPSAYEQYF	TRBV7-2	TRBJ2-7
CASSLTGVSGANVLTF	TRBV5-4	TRBJ2-6
CASSQDLRTGAPDTQYF	TRBV4-3	TRBJ2-3
CASSLGWSGRTDTQYF	TRBV6-5	TRBJ2-3
CASSLDHREAYGYTF	TRBV5-5	TRBJ1-2
CASSQTGLDQPQHF	TRBV7-9	TRBJ1-5
CASNPRRGAYEQYF	TRBV19	TRBJ2-7
CASSLLGQGGEQYF	TRBV7-2	TRBJ2-7
CASSAGLAIEQYF	TRBV6-1	TRBJ2-7
CASSNPRQPYEQYF	TRBV21-1	TRBJ2-7
CATSREWPGDGVSGWNEQFF	TRBV15	TRBJ2-1
CSVGTGRTDTQYF	TRBV29-1	TRBJ2-3
CASSGDRDGSGELFF	TRBV9	TRBJ2-2
CASRGDSNYGYTF	TRBV2	TRBJ1-2
CSGAGRDEQFF	TRBV20-1	TRBJ2-1
CSVKEGLAVPVETQYF	TRBV29-1	TRBJ2-5